Listed here are 21 T cell receptor beta chains from one sample, sequenced in a study of T-cell memory formation after mild COVID-19. TCRdb passed the 5' RACE reads through MiXCR, listing each CDR3 protein once. This table holds 400,000 to 550,000 distinct CDR3 sequences, roughly 25% found once. The material sequenced was PBMCs or a T cell subset sorted from them (not recorded which). The source is an adult woman who had mild COVID-19 (a few samples of this study predate the infection). Cell type and time point are not known.

The rearrangement joins TRBV2 to TRBJ1-2; TRBD1 matches at 8 bases. The V gene's germline CDR1 is SNHLY and CDR2 FYNNEI. Trimming took 5 bases from V and 4 from J; bases not matched to a gene: 9. This CDR3 has 15 residues. CDR3 DNA: TGTGCCAGCAGTCCGGGACAGGTGGGGTTCTATGGCTACACCTTC. This sequence encodes CASSPGQVGFYGYTF. The full variable domain, with the rest looked up from reference TRBV2 and TRBJ1-2, is EPEVTQTPSHQVTQMGQEVILRCVPISNHLYFYWYRQILGQKVEFLVSFYNNEISEKSEIFDDQFSVERPDGSNFTLKIRSTKLEDSAMYFCASSPGQVGFYGYTFGSGTRLTVV.

This sequence joins TRBV2 and TRBJ1-1, with a possible D match to TRBD1 (5 bases). The CDR3 loop spans 11 amino acids. Germline V gene sequence: CDR1 SNHLY, CDR2 FYNNEI. V was clipped by 6 bases and J by 10 bases, with 12 bases between them. DNA for the CDR3: TGTGCCAGCAGCCCAGCGGGGACAGCTTTCTTT. This codes for CASSPAGTAFF.

This clonotype was detected only a few times. The chain couples TRBV18 to TRBJ2-7; TRBD1 matches 11 bases. The length of the CDR3 is 15 residues. Germline lookup yields CDR1 KGHSH and CDR2 LQKENI. With 1 base clipped from V and 2 bases from J, the junction kept 1 base outside the gene matches. The CDR3 DNA sequence: TGTGCCAGCTCACCACTGGGACAGGGGGCCTACGAGCAGTACTTC. As protein: CASSPLGQGAYEQYF.

V usage is TRBV21-1 and J usage is TRBJ2-1; TRBD2, the D gene given by the table, was not confirmed from the DNA. TRBV21-1 represents a pseudogene. The CDR3 sequence is 18 residues long. The CDR3 DNA sequence: TGTGCCAGCAGCAAATGGAAGCGGGAGGCCCAACTTACCCATGAGCAGTTCTTC. Residues: CASSKWKREAQLTHEQFF.

The chain couples TRBV5-4 to TRBJ2-1, with D unclear. The V and J ends lost 4 bases and 0 bases respectively, with 11 bases between them. Germline loops: CDR1 SGHNT, CDR2 YYREEE (reference sequence). The CDR3 has 15 amino acids. The CDR3: CASSPRWGSYNEQFF. In nucleotides, the CDR3 is TGTGCCAGCAGCCCCCGGTGGGGCTCCTACAATGAGCAGTTCTTC.

The gene calls are TRBV7-8 and TRBJ1-5, with 10 bases identical to TRBD1. V shed 1 base, J shed 7 bases, and the junction held 7 bases outside the gene matches. Germline V gives CDR1 SGHVS, CDR2 FQNEAQ. CDR3 length: 16 amino acids. The CDR3 DNA is TGTGCCAGCAGCTTAGTGGGACAGGGGAGCGGCCAGCCCCAGCATTTT. This codes for CASSLVGQGSGQPQHF.

This clonotype has more than one count but fewer than ten. The gene calls are TRBV25-1 and TRBJ1-1; unclear D gene. There are 11 residues in the CDR3. The germline V gene encodes CDR1 MGHDK and CDR2 SYGVNS. V dropped 6 bases and J dropped 6 bases, with 8 bases sitting between them. The CDR3 is CASRFRAEAFF. CDR3 coding DNA: TGTGCCAGCAGGTTCCGAGCTGAAGCTTTCTTT.

The chain recombines TRBV5-8 with TRBJ1-1; 8 positions match TRBD1. Germline V gene sequence: CDR1 SGHTS, CDR2 YDEGEE. The CDR3 contains 14 residues. The V segment lost 2 bases and the J segment 4 bases; nucleotides outside the gene matches: 4. The CDR3 region is CASSFLQGGTEAFF. CDR3 sequence (DNA): TGTGCCAGCAGCTTTTTACAGGGGGGCACTGAAGCTTTCTTT.

The rearrangement links TRBV6-2 or TRBV6-3 to TRBJ2-7, with 7 bases that match TRBD2. CDR1 is MNHEY and CDR2 is SVGEGT in the germline V gene. This CDR3 is built from 13 residues. With 6 bases clipped from V and 2 bases from J, the junction kept 4 bases outside the gene matches. The CDR3 loop reads CASRPGLAYEQYF. CDR3 in DNA: TGTGCCAGCAGGCCCGGACTAGCCTACGAGCAGTACTTC.

There are a few counts of this clonotype. The chain is built from TRBV6-2 or TRBV6-3 and TRBJ2-2; no clear D. CDR3 size: 14 residues. V lost 4 bases and J 1 base, leaving 7 bases between the germline ends. Germline lookup yields CDR1 MNHEY and CDR2 SVGEGT. The CDR3, as DNA: TGTGCCAGCAGTTCTGGCTGGAACACCGGGGAGCTGTTTTTT. This gives the protein CASSSGWNTGELFF.

This clonotype was seen a few times. In DNA, the CDR3 is TGTGCCACCAGTGGTGGGGACAGAATTTTTGACAATGAGCAGTTCTTC. Protein: CATSGGDRIFDNEQFF. The chain is built from TRBV24-1 and TRBJ2-1, with 7 bases aligning to TRBD1. This CDR3 comprises 16 residues. Germline CDR1 KGHDR, CDR2 SFDVKD. V gave up 5 bases and J gave up 5 bases; unmatched junction bases: 11.

V is TRBV2 and J is TRBJ1-1; D call uncertain. V lost 7 bases to trimming and J lost 3 bases, with 12 bases between them. The CDR3 totals 13 residues. Germline loops: CDR1 SNHLY, CDR2 FYNNEI. In DNA form, the CDR3 reads TGTGCCAGCAAGGCGGGGTTGTACACTGAAGCTTTCTTT. Translated, it gives CASKAGLYTEAFF. Looking up the rest from reference TRBV2 and TRBJ1-1 gives the full variable domain: EPEVTQTPSHQVTQMGQEVILRCVPISNHLYFYWYRQILGQKVEFLVSFYNNEISEKSEIFDDQFSVERPDGSNFTLKIRSTKLEDSAMYFCASKAGLYTEAFFGQGTRLTVV.

CDR3 DNA sequence: TGCAGCGCTGGGACGGAGAACACTGAAGCTTTCTTT. It translates to CSAGTENTEAFF. The gene calls are TRBV29-1 and TRBJ1-1, with a possible D match to TRBD1 (5 bases). Per the germline V gene, CDR1 is SQVTM and CDR2 is ANQGSEA. Trimming removed 7 bases at V and 1 base at J, with 10 bases between. This CDR3 region has 12 residues.

The V gene is TRBV25-1, the J gene TRBJ2-3; 7 nucleotides match TRBD1. Per the germline V gene, CDR1 is MGHDK and CDR2 is SYGVNS. The junction had 8 bases not matched to a gene; V was cut back by 4 bases and J by 4 bases. This CDR3 comprises 15 residues. Here the CDR3 DNA reads TGTGCCAGCAGTGGGGACAGTCCCAGGGCAGATACGCAGTATTTT. The encoded protein is CASSGDSPRADTQYF.

The rearrangement links TRBV15 to TRBJ2-1; TRBD2 might be the D (5 bases). Germline V lookup: CDR1 LNHNV, CDR2 YYDKDF (reference sequence). V lost 9 bases and J lost 8, with 17 bases in between. The CDR3 extends over 13 amino acids. CDR3 DNA sequence: TGTGCCACGGGGAGCGGTGCTGATGATGAGCAGTTCTTC. Translation gives CATGSGADDEQFF.

The CDR3 sequence is CASSRTSGRPYSTDTQYF. The CDR3 DNA reads TGTGCCAGCAGCCGAACTAGCGGGAGGCCATATAGCACAGATACGCAGTATTTT. The chain employs TRBV12-3 or TRBV12-4 and TRBJ2-3; 12 nucleotides agree with TRBD2. The CDR3 contains 18 residues. V was clipped by 6 bases and J by 0 bases; unmatched bases: 10.

This chain links TRBV11-2 with TRBJ2-2; 9 bases are shared with TRBD2. The V and J ends lost 6 bases and 0 bases, in that order; junction bases with no gene match: 11. The CDR3 length is 18 residues. Per the germline V gene, CDR1 is SGHAT and CDR2 is FQNNGV. CDR3 in DNA: TGTGCCAGCAGGGGGCCGTGGCTAGCGGGAACGAACACCGGGGAGCTGTTTTTT. It encodes CASRGPWLAGTNTGELFF. Full variable domain (outside the CDR3, taken from reference TRBV11-2 and TRBJ2-2): EAGVAQSPRYKIIEKRQSVAFWCNPISGHATLYWYQQILGQGPKLLIQFQNNGVVDDSQLPKDRFSAERLKGVDSTLKIQPAKLEDSAVYLCASRGPWLAGTNTGELFFGEGSRLTVL.

The chain carries TRBV3-1 and TRBJ2-3, with D tentatively TRBD2 (6 bases). The CDR3 has 14 amino acids. CDR1 and CDR2 (germline): LGHDT, YNNKEL (reference sequence). V was trimmed by 1 base and J by 3 bases, leaving 8 bases between them. CDR3 sequence reads: CASSQVGTTDTQYF. In DNA, the CDR3 is TGTGCCAGCAGCCAAGTGGGGACTACAGATACGCAGTATTTT.

This clonotype has only a few counts. The CDR3 bases are TGTGCCACCGATGAAGGGGATGACTTCTACTTC. Amino acids: CATDEGDDFYF. V is TRBV7-9 and J is TRBJ2-5; maybe TRBD1 (5 bases). The CDR3 totals 11 residues. The germline V gene encodes CDR1 SEHNR and CDR2 FQNEAQ (reference sequence). V was clipped by 10 bases and J by 14 bases, with 20 bases between them.

V is TRBV6-5 and J is TRBJ2-2; 9 bases align to TRBD1. V was pared by 0 bases and J by 5 bases, with 4 bases of the junction left unmatched. The CDR3 is 16 residues long. The germline gives CDR1 MNHEY, CDR2 SVGAGI. CDR3 sequence (DNA): TGTGCCAGCAGTTACTCGACAGGGGGACGGACCGGGGAGCTGTTTTTT. Protein product: CASSYSTGGRTGELFF.

This clonotype was recorded only once. The V gene is TRBV7-2, the J gene TRBJ2-5; TRBD2 might be the D (6 bases). The CDR3 is 15 amino acids. The V end was cut by 4 bases, the J end by 5 bases, with 17 bases between. Germline-derived CDR1 and CDR2 are SGHTA and FQGNSA. In nucleotides, the CDR3 is TGTGCCAGCAGCTCCGAGTTGACTAGAAGGGAGACCCAGTACTTC. This codes for CASSSELTRRETQYF.